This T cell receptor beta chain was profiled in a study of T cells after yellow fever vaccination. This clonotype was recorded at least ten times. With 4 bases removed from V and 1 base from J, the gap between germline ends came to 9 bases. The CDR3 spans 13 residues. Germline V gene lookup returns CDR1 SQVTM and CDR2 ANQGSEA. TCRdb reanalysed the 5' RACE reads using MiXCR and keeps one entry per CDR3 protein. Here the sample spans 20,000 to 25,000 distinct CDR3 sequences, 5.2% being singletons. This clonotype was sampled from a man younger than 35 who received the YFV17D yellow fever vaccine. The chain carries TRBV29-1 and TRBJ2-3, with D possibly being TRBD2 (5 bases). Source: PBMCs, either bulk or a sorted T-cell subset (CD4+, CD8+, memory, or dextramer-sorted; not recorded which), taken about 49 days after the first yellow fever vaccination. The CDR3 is CSVVRRGTDTQYF. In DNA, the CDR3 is TGCAGCGTTGTCCGGCGGGGCACAGATACGCAGTATTTT.